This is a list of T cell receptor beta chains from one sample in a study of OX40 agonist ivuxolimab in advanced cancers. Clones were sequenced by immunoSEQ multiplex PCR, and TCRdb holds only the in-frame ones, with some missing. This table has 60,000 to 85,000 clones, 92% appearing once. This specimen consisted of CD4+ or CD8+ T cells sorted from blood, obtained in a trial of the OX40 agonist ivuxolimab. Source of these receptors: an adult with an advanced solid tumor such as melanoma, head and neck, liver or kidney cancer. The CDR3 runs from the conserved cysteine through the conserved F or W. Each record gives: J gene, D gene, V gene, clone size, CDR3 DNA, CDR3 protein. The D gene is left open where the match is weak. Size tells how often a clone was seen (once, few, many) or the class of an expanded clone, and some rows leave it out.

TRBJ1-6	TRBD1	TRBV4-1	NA	TGCGCCAGCAGCCAAGGGGGACAGGGCTCCTATAATTCACCCCTCCACTTT	CASSQGGQGSYNSPLHF
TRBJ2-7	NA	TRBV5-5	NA	TGTGCCAGCAGCTTGGCATACGACAGCTACGAGCAGTACTTC	CASSLAYDSYEQYF
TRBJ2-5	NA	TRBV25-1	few	TGTGCCAGCAGTGAATTGCAGGGGCCGCAAGAGACCCAGTACTTC	CASSELQGPQETQYF
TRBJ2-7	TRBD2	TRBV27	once	TGTGCCAGCAGAACCTCGTCGGGGGGAACTTACGAGCAGTACTTC	CASRTSSGGTYEQYF
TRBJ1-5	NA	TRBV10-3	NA	TGTGCCATCAGGGGCCCTCGGGGGGCTAGCAATCAGCCCCAGCATTTT	CAIRGPRGASNQPQHF
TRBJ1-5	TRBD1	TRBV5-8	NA	TGTGCCAGCAGCACGGGACAGGGAATGACTCAGCCCCAGCATTTT	CASSTGQGMTQPQHF
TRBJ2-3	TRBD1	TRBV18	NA	TGTGCCAGCTCGCAACCGGGACAGGCTGCAGATACGCAGTATTTT	CASSQPGQAADTQYF
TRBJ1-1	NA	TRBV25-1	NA	TGTGCCAGCACCTTGACACCAAACACTGAAGCTTTCTTT	CASTLTPNTEAFF
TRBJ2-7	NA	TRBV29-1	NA	TGCAGCGTTGAAGAAGAGGGGACCTACGAGCAGTACTTC	CSVEEEGTYEQYF
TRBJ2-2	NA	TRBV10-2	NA	TGCGCCAGCACTAGTTTACCACAGGGTCTCACCGGGGAGCTGTTTTTT	CASTSLPQGLTGELFF
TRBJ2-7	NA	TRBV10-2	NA	TGCGCCAGCAGTGAACCCCCAAATGAGTACTTC	CASSEPPNEYF
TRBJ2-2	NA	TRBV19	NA	TGTGCCAGCCTGGACCGGGAAACCTATACCGGGGAGCTGTTTTTT	CASLDRETYTGELFF
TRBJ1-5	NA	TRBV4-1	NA	TGCGCCAGCAGCCAGGTTCTGGCTCAGCCCCAGCATTTT	CASSQVLAQPQHF
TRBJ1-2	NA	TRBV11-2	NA	TGTGCCAGCAGCTTACCCGGGGGAATCGGGTCCTATGGCTACACCTTC	CASSLPGGIGSYGYTF
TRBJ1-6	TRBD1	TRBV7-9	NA	TGTGCCAGCAGCTCCAGTCCCGGGACAGGGAGATCACCCCTCCACTTT	CASSSSPGTGRSPLHF
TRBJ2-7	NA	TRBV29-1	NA	TGCAGCGTTGAGGTTAGAACAGGGTACGAGCAGTACTTC	CSVEVRTGYEQYF
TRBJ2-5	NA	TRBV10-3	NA	TGTGCCATCAGTGAGTCGATGGTCGATGACCCTCTGAGGGAGACCCAGTACTTC	CAISESMVDDPLRETQYF
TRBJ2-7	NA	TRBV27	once	TGTGCCAGCAGTTCCGGCAGCTCCTACGAGCAGTACTTC	CASSSGSSYEQYF
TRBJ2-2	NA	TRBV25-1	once	TGTGCCAGCGGCCCAGTTTTTGTGGAGAACACCGGGGAGCTGTTTTTT	CASGPVFVENTGELFF
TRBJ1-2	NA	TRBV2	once	TGTGCCAGCAGTGAAGGGACCAGCGGACTATATGGCTACACCTTC	CASSEGTSGLYGYTF
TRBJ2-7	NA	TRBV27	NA	TGTGCCAGCAGTTTATGGTCAGGGTACGAGCAGTACTTC	CASSLWSGYEQYF
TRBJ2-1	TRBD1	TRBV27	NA	TGTGCCAGCAGCCCGGACAGGGGGCTCGATGAGCAGTTCTTC	CASSPDRGLDEQFF
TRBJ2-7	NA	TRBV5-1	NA	TGCGCCAGCAAAGAAACAGGTTCCTACGAGCAGTACTTC	CASKETGSYEQYF
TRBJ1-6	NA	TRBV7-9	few	TGTGCCAGCAGCTTAGTTCTCTCACCCCTCCACTTT	CASSLVLSPLHF
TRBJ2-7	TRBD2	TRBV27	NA	TGTGCCAGCACGGGAGGGGGTAATCCCTACGAGCAGTACTTC	CASTGGGNPYEQYF
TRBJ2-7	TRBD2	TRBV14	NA	TGTGCCAGCAGCCTGACTACTACCGGGACTAGAAGTGAGCAGTACTTC	CASSLTTTGTRSEQYF
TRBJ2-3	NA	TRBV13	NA	TGTGCCAGCAGCCCCGGTGGCCGCACAGATACGCAGTATTTT	CASSPGGRTDTQYF
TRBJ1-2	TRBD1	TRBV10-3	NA	TGTGCCATCCGGGACAGAGATGGCTACACCTTC	CAIRDRDGYTF
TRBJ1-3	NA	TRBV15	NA	TGTGCCACCAGCAGAGATGGGGGGCTGACTGGAAACACCATATATTTT	CATSRDGGLTGNTIYF
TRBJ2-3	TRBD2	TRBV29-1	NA	TGCAGCGTTGAAGTTATCACTAGCGGGGTGAACCGACCTAGCACAGATACGCAGTATTTT	CSVEVITSGVNRPSTDTQYF
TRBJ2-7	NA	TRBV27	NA	TGTGCCAGCAGTTTTGGGGGAGGGGGTACCTACGAGCAGTACTTC	CASSFGGGGTYEQYF
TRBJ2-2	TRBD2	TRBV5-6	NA	TGTGCCAGCAGTTTAGCGGGGAACACCGGGGAGCTGTTTTTT	CASSLAGNTGELFF
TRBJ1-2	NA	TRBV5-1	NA	TGCGCCAGCAGCTTGGAAAAGGATCCTGACTATGGCTACACCTTC	CASSLEKDPDYGYTF
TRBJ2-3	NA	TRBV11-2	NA	TGTGCCAGCAGCTTAGGTTGGACAGATACGCAGTATTTT	CASSLGWTDTQYF
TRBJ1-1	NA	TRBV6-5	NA	TGTGCCAGCAGTTACTCGAAGGACGGCTTCGGGACTGAAGCTTTCTTT	CASSYSKDGFGTEAFF
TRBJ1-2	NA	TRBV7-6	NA	TGTGCCAGCAGCGCGAGTGTGGAGGGGATACAGTATGGCTACACCTTC	CASSASVEGIQYGYTF
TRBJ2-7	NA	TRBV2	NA	TGTGCCAGCAGTGCCCCTCGGGGCGGCTACGAGCAGTACTTC	CASSAPRGGYEQYF
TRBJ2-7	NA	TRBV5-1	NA	TGCGCCAGCAGCTCTGGGGCCGGCGCCTACGAGCAGTACTTC	CASSSGAGAYEQYF
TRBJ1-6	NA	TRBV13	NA	TGTGCCAGCAGCTTAGCGGGACCGACAGGACCAAATTCACCCCTCCACTTT	CASSLAGPTGPNSPLHF
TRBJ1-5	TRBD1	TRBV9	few	TGTGCCAGCGGCCCGGGACAGGGCAATCAGCCCCAGCATTTT	CASGPGQGNQPQHF
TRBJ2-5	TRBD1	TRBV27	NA	TGTGCCAGCAGCCCCGACAGGGGAGAGACCCAGTACTTC	CASSPDRGETQYF
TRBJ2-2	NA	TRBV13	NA	TGTGCCAGCAGCCCAAGGGGCAGGGATAACACCGGGGAGCTGTTTTTT	CASSPRGRDNTGELFF